This TCR beta chain was recovered during a study of T cell repertoires in cytomegalovirus infection. About this clonotype: No antigen is known for it.

The CDR3 totals 12 residues. V lost 1 base to trimming and J lost 10 bases, with 8 bases between them. From germline, CDR1 is MNHEY and CDR2 SMNVEV (reference sequence). Using its own MiXCR run on the reads, TCRdb lists one record per CDR3 protein. The sample lists about 900,000 distinct CDR3 sequences, approximately 33% occurring once. The sample here was cultured CD8+ T cells from PBMCs, taken from culture after CMV antigen stimulation. This TCR came from a human donor in good health (CMV status not recorded). Some clones in this sample may be carry-over from other donors' samples. The chain links TRBV27 to TRBJ2-1; D gene ambiguous. CDR3 amino acids: CASSLYGREQFF. CDR3 DNA sequence: TGTGCCAGCAGTTTATATGGGCGGGAGCAGTTCTTC.